This is a list of T cell receptor beta chains from one sample in a study of Graves' ophthalmopathy and Graves' hyperthyroidism. TCRdb re-derived calls from the multiplex PCR reads in MiXCR, one entry per CDR3 protein. The top ten hold about 3.3% of the sample, which has about 660,000 distinct CDR3 sequences, approximately 39% seen once. Sequenced input: peripheral blood. The receptors originated from an adult man with Graves' ophthalmopathy. Both conserved end residues are part of each CDR3.

v_call: TRBV7-9; cdr3_aa: CASSLGFGRDSKRGQETQYF
v_call: TRBV27; cdr3_aa: CATRQQGFEAFF
v_call: TRBV7-9; cdr3_aa: CASSPWTSGDIETQYF
v_call: TRBV19; cdr3_aa: CASRPLVLGAYEQYF
v_call: TRBV7-6; cdr3_aa: CASSLTGQGGFQETQYF
v_call: TRBV30; cdr3_aa: CAWSVQGASPLHF
v_call: TRBV25-1; cdr3_aa: CARDTDSTIYGYTF
v_call: TRBV24-1; cdr3_aa: CATSDLTGMNTGELFF
v_call: TRBV10-3; cdr3_aa: CAIAGTASYEQHF
v_call: TRBV14; cdr3_aa: CASSHLIGGAYEQYF